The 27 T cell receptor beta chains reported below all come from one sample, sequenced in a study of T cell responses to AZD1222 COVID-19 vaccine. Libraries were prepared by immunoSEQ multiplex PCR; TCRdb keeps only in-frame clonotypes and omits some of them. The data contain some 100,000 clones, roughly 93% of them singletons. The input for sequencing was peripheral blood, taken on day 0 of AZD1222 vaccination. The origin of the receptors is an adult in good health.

This CDR3 is CASSYGVRGLGYTF. The DNA for the CDR3 is TGTGCCAGCAGTTACGGGGTGCGGGGGTTGGGCTACACCTTC. The rearrangement joins TRBV6-5 to TRBJ1-2; possible D gene TRBD1, 5 bases. With 2 bases removed from V and 8 bases from J, the gap between germline ends came to 15 bases. Germline CDR1 and CDR2: MNHEY and SVGAGI. This CDR3 contains 14 residues.

In DNA form, the CDR3 reads TGTGCCAGCAGCCCGGGCCCACCAAATAAGCAGTACTTC. This gives the protein CASSPGPPNKQYF. The chain combines TRBV3-1 (or the pseudogene TRBV3-2) with TRBJ2-7, with D unresolved. Trimming stripped 4 bases from V and 8 bases from J, with 15 bases between. The germline V gene encodes CDR1 LGHDT and CDR2 YNNKEL (reference sequence). The CDR3 covers 13 residues.

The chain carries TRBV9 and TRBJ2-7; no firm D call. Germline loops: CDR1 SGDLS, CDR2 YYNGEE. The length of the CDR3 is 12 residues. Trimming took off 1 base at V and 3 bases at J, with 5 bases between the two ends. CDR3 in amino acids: CASSVRSYEQYF. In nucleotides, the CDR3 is TGTGCCAGCAGCGTACGGAGCTACGAGCAGTACTTC.

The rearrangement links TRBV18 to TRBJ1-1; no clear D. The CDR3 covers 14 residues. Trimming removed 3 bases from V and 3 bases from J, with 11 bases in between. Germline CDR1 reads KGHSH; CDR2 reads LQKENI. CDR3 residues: CASSPIFLDTEAFF. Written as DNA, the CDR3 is TGTGCCAGCTCACCGATCTTCCTCGACACTGAAGCTTTCTTT.

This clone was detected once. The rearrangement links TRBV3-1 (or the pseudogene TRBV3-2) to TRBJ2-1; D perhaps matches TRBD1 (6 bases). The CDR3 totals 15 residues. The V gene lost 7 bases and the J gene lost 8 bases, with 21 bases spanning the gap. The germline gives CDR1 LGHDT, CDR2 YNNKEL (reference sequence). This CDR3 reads CASTLTGNPSYEQFF. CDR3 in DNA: TGTGCCAGCACCCTTACAGGGAACCCTTCATATGAGCAGTTCTTC.

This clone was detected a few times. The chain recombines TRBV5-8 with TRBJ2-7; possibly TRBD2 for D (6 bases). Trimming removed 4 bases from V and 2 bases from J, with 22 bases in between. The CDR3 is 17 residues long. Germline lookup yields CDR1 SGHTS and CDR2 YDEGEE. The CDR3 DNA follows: TGTGCCAGCAGCCCGGCGGGACGGGGCAGGGAAGCCTACGAGCAGTACTTC. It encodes CASSPAGRGREAYEQYF.

In nucleotides, the CDR3 is TGTGCCAGCAGCCAAGCCCAGACAGGGTTCGTCGGGGCCAACGTCCTGACTTTC. As protein: CASSQAQTGFVGANVLTF. This chain links TRBV3-1 (or the pseudogene TRBV3-2) with TRBJ2-6, with 7 positions matching TRBD1. There are 18 residues in the CDR3. J was trimmed by 4 bases and V by 1 base; bases with no gene match: 10. Germline V lookup: CDR1 LGHDT, CDR2 YNNKEL (reference sequence).

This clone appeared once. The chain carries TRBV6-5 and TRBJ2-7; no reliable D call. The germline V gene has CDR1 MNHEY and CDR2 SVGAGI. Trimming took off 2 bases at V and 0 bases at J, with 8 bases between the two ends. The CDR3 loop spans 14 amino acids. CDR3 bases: TGTGCCAGCAGTTACGGACCAGACTCCTACGAGCAGTACTTC. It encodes CASSYGPDSYEQYF.

The CDR3 loop is CASSYPGGTGDNQPQHF. CDR3 in DNA: TGTGCCAGCAGTTACCCGGGGGGCACAGGGGATAATCAGCCCCAGCATTTT. The V and J genes are TRBV6-2 or TRBV6-3 and TRBJ1-5, with TRBD1 matching 7 bases. Per the germline V gene, CDR1 is MNHEY and CDR2 is SVGEGT. This CDR3 contains 17 residues. J gave up 4 bases and V 2 bases, and 11 bases lay outside the gene matches.

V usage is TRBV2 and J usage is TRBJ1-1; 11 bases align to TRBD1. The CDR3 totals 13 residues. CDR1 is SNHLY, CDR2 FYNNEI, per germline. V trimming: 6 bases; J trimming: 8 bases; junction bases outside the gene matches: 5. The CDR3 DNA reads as TGTGCCAGCAGAGGACAGGGGGCTCCAGAAGCTTTCTTT. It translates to CASRGQGAPEAFF.

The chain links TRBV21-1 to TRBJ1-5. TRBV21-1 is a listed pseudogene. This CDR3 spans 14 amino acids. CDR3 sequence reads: CASSRISLTGTQHF. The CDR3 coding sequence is TGTGCCAGCAGCAGAATCTCACTTACCGGGACCCAGCATTTT.

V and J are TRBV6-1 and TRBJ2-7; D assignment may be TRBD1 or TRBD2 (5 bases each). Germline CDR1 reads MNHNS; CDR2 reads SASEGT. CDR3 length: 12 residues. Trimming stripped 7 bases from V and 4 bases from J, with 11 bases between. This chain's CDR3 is CASMSREYEQYF. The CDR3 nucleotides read TGTGCCAGCATGAGCAGGGAGTACGAGCAGTACTTC.

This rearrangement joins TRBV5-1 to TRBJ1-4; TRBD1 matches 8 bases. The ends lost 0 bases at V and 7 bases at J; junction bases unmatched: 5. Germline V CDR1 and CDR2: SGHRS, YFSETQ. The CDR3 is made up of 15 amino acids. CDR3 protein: CASSLVAGGGEKLFF. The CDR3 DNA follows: TGCGCCAGCAGCTTGGTGGCAGGGGGCGGTGAAAAACTGTTTTTT. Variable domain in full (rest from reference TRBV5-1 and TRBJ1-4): KAGVTQTPRYLIKTRGQQVTLSCSPISGHRSVSWYQQTPGQGLQFLFEYFSETQRNKGNFPGRFSGRQFSNSRSEMNVSTLELGDSALYLCASSLVAGGGEKLFFGSGTQLSVL.

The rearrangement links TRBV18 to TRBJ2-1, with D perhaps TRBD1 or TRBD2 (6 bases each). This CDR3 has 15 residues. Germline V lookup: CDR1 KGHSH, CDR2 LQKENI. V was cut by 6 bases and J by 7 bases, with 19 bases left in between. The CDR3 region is CASSESGASGNEQFF. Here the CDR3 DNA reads TGTGCCAGCTCGGAGTCGGGGGCGAGTGGGAATGAGCAGTTCTTC.

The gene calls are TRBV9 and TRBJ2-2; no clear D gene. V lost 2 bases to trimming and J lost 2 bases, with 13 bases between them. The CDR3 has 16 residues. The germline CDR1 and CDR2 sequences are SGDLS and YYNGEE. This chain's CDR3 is CASSVKAPGNTGELFF. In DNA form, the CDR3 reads TGTGCCAGCAGCGTGAAGGCTCCGGGTAACACCGGGGAGCTGTTTTTT.

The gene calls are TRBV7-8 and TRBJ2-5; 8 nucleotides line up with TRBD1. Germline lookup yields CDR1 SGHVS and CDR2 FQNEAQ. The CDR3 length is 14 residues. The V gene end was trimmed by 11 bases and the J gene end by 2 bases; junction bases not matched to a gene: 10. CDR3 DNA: TGTGCCGCTAAGAGACAGGGGTGGCAAGAGACCCAGTACTTC. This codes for CAAKRQGWQETQYF.

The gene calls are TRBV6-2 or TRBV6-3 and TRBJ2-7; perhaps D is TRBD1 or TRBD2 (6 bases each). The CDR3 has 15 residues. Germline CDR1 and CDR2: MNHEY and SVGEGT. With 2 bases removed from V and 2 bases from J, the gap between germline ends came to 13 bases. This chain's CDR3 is CASSYVTGRTYEQYF. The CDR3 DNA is TGTGCCAGCAGTTACGTCACAGGGAGGACCTACGAGCAGTACTTC.

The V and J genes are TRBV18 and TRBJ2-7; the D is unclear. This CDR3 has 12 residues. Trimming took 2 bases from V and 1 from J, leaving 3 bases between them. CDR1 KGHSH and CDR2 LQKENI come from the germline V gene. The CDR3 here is CASSPGSYEQYF. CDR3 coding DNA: TGTGCCAGCTCACCAGGATCCTACGAGCAGTACTTC.

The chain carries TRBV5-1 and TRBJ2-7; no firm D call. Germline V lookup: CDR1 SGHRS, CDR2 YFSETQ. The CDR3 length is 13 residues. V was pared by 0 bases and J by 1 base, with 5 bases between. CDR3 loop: CASSLDPSYEQYF. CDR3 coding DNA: TGCGCCAGCAGCTTGGACCCGTCCTACGAGCAGTACTTC.

The CDR3 DNA reads as TGTGCCAGAAGCTTCAAGGGTACGTATCAGCCCCAGCATTTT. Encoded protein: CARSFKGTYQPQHF. The rearrangement links TRBV5-3 to TRBJ1-5; D uncertain. TRBV5-3 falls under the ORF class, with uncertain function. This CDR3 has 14 residues. V lost 2 bases, J lost 5 bases, and 11 bases lay in between.

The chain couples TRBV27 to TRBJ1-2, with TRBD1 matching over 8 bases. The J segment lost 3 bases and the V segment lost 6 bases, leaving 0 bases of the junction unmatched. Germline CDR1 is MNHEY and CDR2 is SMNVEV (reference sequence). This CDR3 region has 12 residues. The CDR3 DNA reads TGTGCCAGCAGGGGACAGGACTATGGCTACACCTTC. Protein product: CASRGQDYGYTF.

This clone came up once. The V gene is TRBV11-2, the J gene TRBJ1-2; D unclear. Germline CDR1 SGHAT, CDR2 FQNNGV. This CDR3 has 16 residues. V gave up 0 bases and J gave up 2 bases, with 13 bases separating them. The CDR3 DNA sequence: TGTGCCAGCAGCTTAGATGGGGTTACCTTCAACTATGGCTACACCTTC. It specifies CASSLDGVTFNYGYTF.

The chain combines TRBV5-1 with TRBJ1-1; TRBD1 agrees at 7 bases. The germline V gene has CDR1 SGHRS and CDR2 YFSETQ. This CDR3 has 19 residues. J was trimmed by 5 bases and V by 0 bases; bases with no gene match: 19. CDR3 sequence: CASSLGPATSRQGPTEAFF. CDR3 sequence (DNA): TGCGCCAGCAGCTTGGGCCCAGCAACCTCAAGACAGGGTCCGACTGAAGCTTTCTTT.

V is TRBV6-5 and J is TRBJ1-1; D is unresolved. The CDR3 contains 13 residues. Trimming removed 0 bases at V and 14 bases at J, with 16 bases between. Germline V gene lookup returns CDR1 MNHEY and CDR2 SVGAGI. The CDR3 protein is CASSYSGQPGAFF. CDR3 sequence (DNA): TGTGCCAGCAGTTACTCGGGCCAGCCGGGAGCCTTCTTT.

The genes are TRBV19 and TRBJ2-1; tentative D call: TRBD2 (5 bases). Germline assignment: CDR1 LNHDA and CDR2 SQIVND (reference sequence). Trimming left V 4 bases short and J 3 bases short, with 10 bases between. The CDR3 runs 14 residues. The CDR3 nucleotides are TGTGCCAGTAGTACCGGCGACTACTACAATGAGCAGTTCTTC. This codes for CASSTGDYYNEQFF.

The CDR3 coding sequence is TGTGCCAGCAGTTCGGAGGGGTCCAACACTGAAGCTTTCTTT. Its protein product is CASSSEGSNTEAFF. The chain links TRBV6-2 or TRBV6-3 to TRBJ1-1, with D possibly being TRBD1 (5 bases). The V end lost 4 bases, the J end lost 2 bases, and 11 bases lay between the germline ends. In germline, CDR1 is MNHEY, CDR2 SVGEGT. There are 14 residues in the CDR3.

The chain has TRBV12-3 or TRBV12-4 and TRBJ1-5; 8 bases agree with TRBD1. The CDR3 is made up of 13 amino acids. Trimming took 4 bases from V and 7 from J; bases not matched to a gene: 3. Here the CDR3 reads CASSSGTGQPQHF. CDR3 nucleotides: TGTGCCAGCAGTTCCGGGACAGGACAGCCCCAGCATTTT.